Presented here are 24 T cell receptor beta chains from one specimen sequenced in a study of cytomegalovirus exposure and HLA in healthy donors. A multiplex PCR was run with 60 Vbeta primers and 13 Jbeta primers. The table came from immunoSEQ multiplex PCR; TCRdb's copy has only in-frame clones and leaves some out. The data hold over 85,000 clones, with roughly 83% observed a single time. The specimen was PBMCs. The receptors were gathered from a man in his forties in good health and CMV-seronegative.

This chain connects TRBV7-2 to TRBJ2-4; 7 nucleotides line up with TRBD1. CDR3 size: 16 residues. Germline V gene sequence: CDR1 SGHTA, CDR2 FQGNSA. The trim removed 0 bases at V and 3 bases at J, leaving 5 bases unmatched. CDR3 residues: CASSLATGWGKNIQYF. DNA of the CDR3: TGTGCCAGCAGCTTAGCGACAGGGTGGGGCAAAAACATTCAGTACTTC.

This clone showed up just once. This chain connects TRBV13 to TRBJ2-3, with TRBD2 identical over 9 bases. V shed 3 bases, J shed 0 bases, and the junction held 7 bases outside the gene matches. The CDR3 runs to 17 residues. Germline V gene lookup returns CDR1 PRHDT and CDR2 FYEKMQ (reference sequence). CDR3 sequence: CASSFSPAGGSTDTQYF. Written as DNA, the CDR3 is TGTGCCAGCAGCTTCTCTCCAGCGGGGGGTAGCACAGATACGCAGTATTTT.

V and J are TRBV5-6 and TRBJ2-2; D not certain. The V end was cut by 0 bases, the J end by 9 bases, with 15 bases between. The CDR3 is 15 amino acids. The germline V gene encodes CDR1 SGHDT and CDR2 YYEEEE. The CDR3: CASSLGVEFSRELFF. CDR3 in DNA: TGTGCCAGCAGCTTGGGGGTGGAGTTCTCCCGGGAGCTGTTTTTT.

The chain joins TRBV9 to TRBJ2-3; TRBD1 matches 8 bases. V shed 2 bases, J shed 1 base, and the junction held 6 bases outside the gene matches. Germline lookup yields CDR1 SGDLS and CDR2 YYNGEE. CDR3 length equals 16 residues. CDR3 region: CASSVALTGGTDTQYF. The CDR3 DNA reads TGTGCCAGCAGCGTGGCCTTGACAGGGGGCACAGATACGCAGTATTTT.

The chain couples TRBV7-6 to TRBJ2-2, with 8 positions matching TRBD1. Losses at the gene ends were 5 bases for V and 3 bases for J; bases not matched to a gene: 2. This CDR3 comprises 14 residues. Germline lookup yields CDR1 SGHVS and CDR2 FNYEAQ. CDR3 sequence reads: CASSQQGDTGELFF. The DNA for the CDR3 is TGTGCCAGCAGCCAACAGGGGGACACCGGGGAGCTGTTTTTT.

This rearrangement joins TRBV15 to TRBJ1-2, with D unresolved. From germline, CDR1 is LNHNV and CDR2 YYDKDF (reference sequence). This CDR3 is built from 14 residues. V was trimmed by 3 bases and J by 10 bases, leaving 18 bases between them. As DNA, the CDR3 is TGTGCCACCAGCAGTACCGACCTCCAGGAAGCCTACACCTTC. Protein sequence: CATSSTDLQEAYTF.

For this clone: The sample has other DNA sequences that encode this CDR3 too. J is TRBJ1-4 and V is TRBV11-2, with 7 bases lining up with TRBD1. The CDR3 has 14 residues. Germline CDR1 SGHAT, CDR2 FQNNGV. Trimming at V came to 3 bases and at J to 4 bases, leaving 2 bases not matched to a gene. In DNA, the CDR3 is TGTGCCAGCAGCTTGGGACAGAATAATGAAAAACTGTTTTTT. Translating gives CASSLGQNNEKLFF.

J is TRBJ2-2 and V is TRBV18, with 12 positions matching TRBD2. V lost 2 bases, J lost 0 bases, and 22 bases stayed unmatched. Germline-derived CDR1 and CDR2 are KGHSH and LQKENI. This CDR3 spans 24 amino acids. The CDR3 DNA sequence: TGTGCCAGCTCACCAAGGATTTTATTAGTAACCGGGACTAGCGGGCTTACGAACACCGGGGAGCTGTTTTTT. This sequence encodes CASSPRILLVTGTSGLTNTGELFF.

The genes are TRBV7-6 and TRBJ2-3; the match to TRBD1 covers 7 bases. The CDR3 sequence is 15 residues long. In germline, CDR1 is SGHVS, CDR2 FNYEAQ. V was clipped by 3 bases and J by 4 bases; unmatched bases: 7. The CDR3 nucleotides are TGTGCCAGCAGCTTGGGACAGTCCATCTCAGATACGCAGTATTTT. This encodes CASSLGQSISDTQYF. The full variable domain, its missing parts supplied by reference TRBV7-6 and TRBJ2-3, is GAGVSQSPRYKVTKRGQDVALRCDPISGHVSLYWYRQALGQGPEFLTYFNYEAQQDKSGLPNDRFSAERPEGSISTLTIQRTEQRDSAMYRCASSLGQSISDTQYFGPGTRLTVL.

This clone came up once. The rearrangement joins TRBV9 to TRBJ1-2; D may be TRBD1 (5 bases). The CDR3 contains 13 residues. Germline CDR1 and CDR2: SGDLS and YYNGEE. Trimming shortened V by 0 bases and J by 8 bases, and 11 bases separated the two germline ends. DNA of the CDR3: TGTGCCAGCAGCGTAGGGAAGGGGCAGGGCTACACCTTC. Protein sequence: CASSVGKGQGYTF.

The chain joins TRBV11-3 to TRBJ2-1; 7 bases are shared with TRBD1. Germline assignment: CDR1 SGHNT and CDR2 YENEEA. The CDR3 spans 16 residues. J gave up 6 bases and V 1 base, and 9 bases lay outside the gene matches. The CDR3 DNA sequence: TGTGCCAGCAGCTTAGCAGAGGGGGCGCATGTCAATGAGCAGTTCTTC. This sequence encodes CASSLAEGAHVNEQFF.

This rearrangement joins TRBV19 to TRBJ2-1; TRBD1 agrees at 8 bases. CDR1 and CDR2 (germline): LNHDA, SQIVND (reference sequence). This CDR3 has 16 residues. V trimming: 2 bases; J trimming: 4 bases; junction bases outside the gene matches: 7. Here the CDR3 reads CASSIHAGGSYNEQFF. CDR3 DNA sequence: TGTGCCAGTAGTATACACGCAGGGGGCTCGTACAATGAGCAGTTCTTC.

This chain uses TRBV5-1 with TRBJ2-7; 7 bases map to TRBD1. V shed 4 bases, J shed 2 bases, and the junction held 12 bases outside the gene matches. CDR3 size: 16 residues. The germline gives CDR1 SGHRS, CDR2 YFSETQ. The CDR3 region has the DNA TGCGCCAGCAGCCCGCCCCTGACAGGGATGCCCTACGAGCAGTACTTC. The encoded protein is CASSPPLTGMPYEQYF.

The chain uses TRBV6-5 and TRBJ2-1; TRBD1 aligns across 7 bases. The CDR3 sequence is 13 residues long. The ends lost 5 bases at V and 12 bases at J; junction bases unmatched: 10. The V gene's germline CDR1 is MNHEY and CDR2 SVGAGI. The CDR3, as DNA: TGTGCCAGCAGTGAAATGCGACAGGGCGGGCAGTTCTTC. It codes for CASSEMRQGGQFF.

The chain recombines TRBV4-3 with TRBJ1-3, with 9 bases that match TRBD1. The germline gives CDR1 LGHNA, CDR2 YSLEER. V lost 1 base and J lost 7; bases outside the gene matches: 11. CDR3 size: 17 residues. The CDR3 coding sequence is TGCGCCAGCAGCCAAGCGGAACGAGGGACAGGGAGGAACACCATATATTTT. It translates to CASSQAERGTGRNTIYF.

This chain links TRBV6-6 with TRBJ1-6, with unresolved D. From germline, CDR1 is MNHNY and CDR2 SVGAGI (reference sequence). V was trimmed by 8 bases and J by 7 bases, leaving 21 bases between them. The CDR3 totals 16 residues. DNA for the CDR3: TGTGCCAGCCAACTATCCCCACCCCGGTGGAATTCACCCCTCCACTTT. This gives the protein CASQLSPPRWNSPLHF.

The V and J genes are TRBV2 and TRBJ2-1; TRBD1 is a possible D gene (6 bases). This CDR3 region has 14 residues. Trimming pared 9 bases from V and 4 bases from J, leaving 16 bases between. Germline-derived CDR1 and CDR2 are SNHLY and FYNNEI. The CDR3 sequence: CASIPGAVYNEQFF. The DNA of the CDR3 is TGTGCCAGTATTCCAGGGGCAGTTTACAATGAGCAGTTCTTC.

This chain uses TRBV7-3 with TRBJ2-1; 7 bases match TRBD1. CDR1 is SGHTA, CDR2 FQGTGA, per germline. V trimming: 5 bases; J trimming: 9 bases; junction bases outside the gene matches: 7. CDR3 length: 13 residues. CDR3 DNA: TGTGCCAGCAGCACTCACAGGGGCGCTGAGCAGTTCTTC. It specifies CASSTHRGAEQFF. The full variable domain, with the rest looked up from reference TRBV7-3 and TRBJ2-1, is GAGVSQTPSNKVTEKGKYVELRCDPISGHTALYWYRQSLGQGPEFLIYFQGTGAADDSGLPNDRFFAVRPEGSVSTLKIQRTERGDSAVYLCASSTHRGAEQFFGPGTRLTVL.

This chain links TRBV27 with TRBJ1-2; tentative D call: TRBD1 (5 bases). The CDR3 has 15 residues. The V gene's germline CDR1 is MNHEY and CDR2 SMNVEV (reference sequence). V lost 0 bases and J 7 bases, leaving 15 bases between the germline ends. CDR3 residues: CASSLSKGQPGGYTF. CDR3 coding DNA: TGTGCCAGCAGTTTATCAAAGGGGCAGCCAGGTGGCTACACCTTC.

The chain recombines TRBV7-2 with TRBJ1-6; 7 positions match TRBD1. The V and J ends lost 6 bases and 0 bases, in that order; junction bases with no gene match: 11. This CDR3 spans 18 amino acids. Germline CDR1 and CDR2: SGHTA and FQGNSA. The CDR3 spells CASRGRQGCSSYNSPLHF. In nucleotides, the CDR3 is TGTGCCAGCAGGGGTAGACAGGGATGCAGCTCCTATAATTCACCCCTCCACTTT.

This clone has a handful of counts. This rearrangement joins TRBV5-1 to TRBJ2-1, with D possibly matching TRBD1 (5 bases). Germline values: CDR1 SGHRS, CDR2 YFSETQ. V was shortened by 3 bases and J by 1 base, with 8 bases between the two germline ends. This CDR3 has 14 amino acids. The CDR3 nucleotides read TGCGCCAGCAGCTCTCAGGGATCCTACAATGAGCAGTTCTTC. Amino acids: CASSSQGSYNEQFF.

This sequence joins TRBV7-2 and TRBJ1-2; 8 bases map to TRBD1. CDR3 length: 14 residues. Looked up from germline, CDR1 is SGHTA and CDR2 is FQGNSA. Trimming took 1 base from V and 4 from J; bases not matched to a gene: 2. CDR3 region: CASSLDTGGYGYTF. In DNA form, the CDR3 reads TGTGCCAGCAGCTTAGATACAGGGGGCTATGGCTACACCTTC. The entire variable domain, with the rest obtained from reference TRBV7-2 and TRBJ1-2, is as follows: GAGVSQSPSNKVTEKGKDVELRCDPISGHTALYWYRQSLGQGLEFLIYFQGNSAPDKSGLPSDRFSAERTGGSVSTLTIQRTQQEDSAVYLCASSLDTGGYGYTFGSGTRLTVV.

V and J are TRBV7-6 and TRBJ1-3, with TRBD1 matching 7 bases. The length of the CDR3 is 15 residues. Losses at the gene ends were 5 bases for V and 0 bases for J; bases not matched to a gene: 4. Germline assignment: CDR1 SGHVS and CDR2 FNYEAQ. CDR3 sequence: CASSLQGRSGNTIYF. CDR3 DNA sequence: TGTGCCAGCAGCCTACAGGGGCGCTCTGGAAACACCATATATTTT.

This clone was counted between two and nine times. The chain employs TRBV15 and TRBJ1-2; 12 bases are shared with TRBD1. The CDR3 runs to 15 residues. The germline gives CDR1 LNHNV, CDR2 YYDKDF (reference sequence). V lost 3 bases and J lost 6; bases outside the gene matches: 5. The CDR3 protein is CATSRGQGALHGYTF. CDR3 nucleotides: TGTGCCACCAGCAGGGGACAGGGGGCTTTACATGGCTACACCTTC.